A selection of T cell receptor beta chains follows, all from one sample in a study of cytomegalovirus exposure and HLA in healthy donors. Repertoires were generated with immunoSEQ multiplex PCR, while TCRdb's copy carries only in-frame clones and drops some. Here the sample spans over 150,000 clones, around 77% being singletons. Sequences were obtained from PBMCs. Receptors originate from a woman in her thirties in good health and CMV-seronegative. CDR3s include the opening cysteine and the closing phenylalanine or tryptophan. D genes are given only for firm matches. Size is stated for part of the rows, as once, few or many counts, or as a class when the clone is expanded.

size	D	V	J	CDR3	DNA
once	TRBD1	TRBV11-1	TRBJ2-1	CASSEGQISYNEQFF	TGTGCCAGCAGCGAGGGACAGATCTCCTACAATGAGCAGTTCTTC
-	-	TRBV5-1	TRBJ1-2	CASSLAPSGDGYTF	TGCGCCAGCAGCTTGGCCCCATCAGGGGATGGCTACACCTTC
-	TRBD1	TRBV2	TRBJ1-3	CASSEAGGYGNTIYF	TGTGCCAGCAGTGAAGCAGGGGGCTATGGAAACACCATATATTTT
-	-	TRBV2	TRBJ2-4	CASGHEGIQYF	TGTGCCAGCGGGCATGAAGGCATTCAGTACTTC
-	TRBD2	TRBV19	TRBJ2-7	CASTNRVAGRYEQYF	TGTGCCAGTACTAACAGAGTAGCGGGGCGATACGAGCAGTACTTC
-	-	TRBV10-3	TRBJ2-3	CAISESRRAGGTDTQYF	TGTGCCATCAGTGAGTCCCGGAGGGCGGGTGGCACAGATACGCAGTATTTT
-	-	TRBV7-8	TRBJ1-4	CASSLVGRGTATNEKLFF	TGTGCCAGCAGCTTAGTCGGTAGAGGAACGGCAACTAATGAAAAACTGTTTTTT
few	TRBD2	TRBV15	TRBJ2-7	CATSRYPSDPGGEQYF	TGTGCCACCAGCAGATACCCATCCGACCCGGGGGGTGAGCAGTACTTC
-	-	TRBV5-4	TRBJ2-2	CASSLAPGGELFF	TGTGCCAGCAGCTTGGCCCCGGGCGGGGAGCTGTTTTTT
-	-	TRBV19	TRBJ2-4	CASSIGSENIQYF	TGTGCCAGTAGTATAGGCAGTGAAAACATTCAGTACTTC
-	-	TRBV4-1	TRBJ1-6	CASSQDLGISYNSPLHF	TGCGCCAGCAGCCAAGATCTAGGAATCTCCTATAATTCACCCCTCCACTTT